Listed below are T cell receptor beta chains from one sample, sequenced in a study of cytomegalovirus exposure and HLA in healthy donors. Profiled with immunoSEQ multiplex PCR; TCRdb holds only in-frame clones, not every one. The profile shows hundreds of thousands of clones, 76% of them singletons. Material: PBMCs. These receptors all stem from a man aged 18 to 35 in good health and CMV-seronegative. CDR3s leave out the opening cysteine and the closing phenylalanine or tryptophan.

V gene	J gene	CDR3 protein
TRBV9	TRBJ2-1	ASSVDGNEQF
TRBV5-4	TRBJ2-7	ASSLSEGFGDEQY
TRBV4-1	TRBJ2-2	ASSPGGRGRGGELF
TRBV27	TRBJ1-1	ASSLRPGAGNTEAF
TRBV28	TRBJ2-6	ASFRSGANVLT
TRBV27	TRBJ2-7	ASSFFYEQY
TRBV10-3	TRBJ1-5	AISEGGQGAGQPQH
TRBV5-1	TRBJ2-1	ASSYRTSGDEQF
TRBV4-2	TRBJ2-7	ASSQVFYSRDRGYEQY
TRBV6-6	TRBJ2-7	ASSWGTGKGEQY
TRBV21-1	TRBJ1-2	ASSSRGRHYT
TRBV6-6	TRBJ1-2	ASRLHSDRAPYGYT
TRBV2	TRBJ2-5	ARGRATKLETQY
TRBV28	TRBJ2-3	ASSITGAGGDTQY
TRBV15	TRBJ2-1	ATSRDHYSGGEQF
TRBV2	TRBJ2-1	ASSRNRDEQF
TRBV19	TRBJ2-1	ASSDPRDRGFDEQF
TRBV6-1	TRBJ2-3	ASSAGTGVTDTQY
TRBV9	TRBJ2-3	ASSDRDSLTDTQY
TRBV15	TRBJ1-5	ATSHINQPQH
TRBV18	TRBJ2-7	ASTLPGTSSYEQY
TRBV7-3	TRBJ1-1	ASSRDSGNGGTEAF
TRBV27	TRBJ2-1	ASSLSVAGLAYNEQF
TRBV10-3	TRBJ2-7	AISAVSGGEQY
TRBV27	TRBJ2-1	ASSFLPLAGVYNEQF
TRBV27	TRBJ2-1	ASSLSYNEQF
TRBV7-8	TRBJ2-1	ASSWGGLAATYNEQF